This T cell receptor beta chain was recorded in a study of beta chain features in type 1 diabetes. Study-wide background: Patients did not differ from healthy donors in age, gender or cell yield.

A word on this clone: Its antigen is not known.

Findings and limits, study-wide: There was no resolution here of whether HLA type influences TCRB rearrangement. Type 1 diabetes patients had moderately but significantly shorter TCRB CDR3s in all four CD4+ subsets. The naive, central memory and Treg TCRB repertoires of patients appeared to be more similar to one another than those of healthy donors.

This CDR3 comprises 15 residues. V shed 5 bases, J shed 2 bases, and the junction held 7 bases outside the gene matches. The germline V gene encodes CDR1 SGHAT and CDR2 FQNNGV. Sequencing targeted expressed TCRB transcripts, as all isolated RNA had been reverse transcribed. The repertoire was sequenced with immunoSEQ multiplex PCR; TCRdb's copy has only in-frame clones and lacks some. This sample has 200,000 to 300,000 clones, with 11% to 15% found just once. Sequenced input: naive CD4+ T cells from blood. The source of this sequence is a man in his thirties or forties with type 1 diabetes. The V and J genes are TRBV11-2 and TRBJ1-1; 8 nucleotides match TRBD1. The CDR3 here is CASSPGDRGNTEAFF. CDR3 coding DNA: TGTGCCAGCAGCCCCGGAGACAGGGGAAACACTGAAGCTTTCTTT.